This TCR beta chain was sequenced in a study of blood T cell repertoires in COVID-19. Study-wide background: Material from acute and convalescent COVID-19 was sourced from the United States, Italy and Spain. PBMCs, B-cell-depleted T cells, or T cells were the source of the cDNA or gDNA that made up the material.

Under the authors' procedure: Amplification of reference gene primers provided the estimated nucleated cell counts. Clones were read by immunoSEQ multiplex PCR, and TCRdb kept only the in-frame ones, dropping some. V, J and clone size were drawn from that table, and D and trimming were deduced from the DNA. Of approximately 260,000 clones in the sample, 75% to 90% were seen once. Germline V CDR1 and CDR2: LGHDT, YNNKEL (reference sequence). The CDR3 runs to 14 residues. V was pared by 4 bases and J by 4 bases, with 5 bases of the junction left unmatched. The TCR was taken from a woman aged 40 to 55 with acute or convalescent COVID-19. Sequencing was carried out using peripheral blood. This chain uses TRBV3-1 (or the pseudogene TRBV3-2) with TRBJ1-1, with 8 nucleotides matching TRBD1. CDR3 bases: TGTGCCAGCAGCCCCAGGGGGCAAGGCACTGAAGCTTTCTTT. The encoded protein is CASSPRGQGTEAFF.